This TCR beta chain was documented in a study of T-cell reconstitution after alpha-beta-depleted transplantation in children. CDR3 size: 15 residues. Germline V gives CDR1 SEHNR, CDR2 FQNEAQ (reference sequence). V gave up 5 bases and J gave up 2 bases; unmatched junction bases: 3. Notes on the study in general: Reportedly, roughly two months post-transplant, alpha-beta T cells arose from several hundred expanded graft clones. Fresh T-cell production supplied most of the T-cell counts and diversity seen one year after transplant. Diversity of TCRbeta at day 60 was high in some patients, arising from surviving recipient T cells and thymic progenitors.

This clonotype was observed at least ten times. Its antigen is not identified. During its preparation, the TCRbeta library received unique molecular identifiers. A single record per CDR3 protein comes from TCRdb applying MiXCR to the PCR reads. In the table there are fewer than 35,000 distinct CDR3 sequences, around 6.6% of which are singletons. The material was peripheral blood, obtained 60 days after TCRalphabeta/CD19-depleted stem cell transplant. This chain links TRBV7-9 with TRBJ2-6; 7 nucleotides match TRBD1. The source is a child younger than two who had a stem cell transplant for acute myeloid leukemia, so the T cells may come from the graft donor. DNA of the CDR3: TGTGCCAGCAGCCCCGGGACAGCTGGGGCCAACGTCCTGACTTTC. Translated, it gives CASSPGTAGANVLTF.